This TCR beta chain was documented in a study of blood T cell repertoires in COVID-19. Germline CDR1 and CDR2: SGHRS and YFSETQ. The ends lost 2 bases at V and 5 bases at J; junction bases unmatched: 11. The CDR3 totals 16 residues. In the original analysis: Estimates of nucleated cell counts were drawn from the amplification of reference gene primers. The table came from immunoSEQ multiplex PCR; TCRdb's copy has only in-frame clones and leaves some out. Clone size and the V and J calls come from that table; the DNA yielded D and trimming. This sample has roughly 480,000 clones; 85% to 90% occur once, and the top ten carry around 0.92%.

The sample consisted of peripheral blood. This clonotype originated in a man aged 18 to 35 with COVID-19, enrolled during active disease. This chain connects TRBV5-1 to TRBJ1-2, with 8 bases fitting TRBD1. This CDR3 is CASSFGGQGEGYGYTF. Written as DNA, the CDR3 is TGCGCCAGCAGCTTCGGCGGACAGGGTGAGGGTTATGGCTACACCTTC.